This T cell receptor (beta chain) was recorded in a study of shared clonotypes between healthy human individuals. Study details: A couple of female and three male donors aged 18 to 49 were enrolled. Study-level results: Non-shared clonotypes showed lower generation probabilities than clonotypes common to all four donors.

Caucasian adults residing in Nashville, Tennessee made up all the donors. CDR1 and CDR2 from the germline V gene are SGHRS and YFSETQ. The CDR3 is 13 amino acids. Trimming stripped 0 bases from V and 0 bases from J, with 3 bases between. As regards this clone: The antigen remains undetermined. Other DNA sequences in the sample encode the same CDR3.

It was about 210 ng DNA, 33,000 or so T cell genomes, that sorted-subset replicate PCRs used. The protocol was immunoSEQ multiplex PCR, while the TCRdb copy is restricted to in-frame clones and leaves out a portion. The profile shows 2 million to 2.5 million clones, more than 90% of them singletons. The sequenced sample was naive CD4+ T cells sorted from blood. Subset described: CD45RA+ positively selected. The sequence derives from a man between 18 and 29 years old in good health. The chain combines TRBV5-1 with TRBJ1-1; no clear D. CDR3 loop: CASSLELNTEAFF. The DNA of the CDR3 is TGCGCCAGCAGCTTGGAATTGAACACTGAAGCTTTCTTT.